The rows below give T cell receptor beta chains drawn from one sample of a study of blood T cell repertoires in COVID-19. Clones were read by immunoSEQ multiplex PCR, and TCRdb kept only the in-frame ones, dropping some. The data show under 550,000 clones, 80% to 90% seen once. Sequences were obtained from peripheral blood. These receptors all stem from a man aged 18-30 years with COVID-19, enrolled during active disease. The CDR3 runs from the conserved cysteine through the conserved F or W. D genes are given only for firm matches. Clone size is given for some rows only: seen once, a few or many times, or a class if the clone is expanded.

J,V,D,size,DNA,CDR3
TRBJ2-1,TRBV7-9,.,.,TGTGCCAGCAGCGAGGCCTCGAATAACAATGAGCAGTTCTTC,CASSEASNNNEQFF
TRBJ2-7,TRBV9,.,.,TGTGCCAGCAGCGCCGGGTGGGAGCAGTACTTC,CASSAGWEQYF
TRBJ2-1,TRBV3-1/TRBV3-2,TRBD2,once,TGTGCCAGCAGCCAAGATGACGGGGGGGTATACAATGAGCAGTTCTTC,CASSQDDGGVYNEQFF
TRBJ2-7,TRBV5-1,.,.,TGCGCCAGCAGCTTGGTAGGGGGGGCCCACGAGCAGTACTTC,CASSLVGGAHEQYF
TRBJ1-2,TRBV6-1,.,.,TGTGCCAGCAGTGAACTCTGGGGGGATAACTATGGCTACACCTTC,CASSELWGDNYGYTF
TRBJ2-3,TRBV11-2,.,once,TGTGCCAGCAGTCACACAGATACGCAGTATTTT,CASSHTDTQYF
TRBJ1-6,TRBV3-1/TRBV3-2,.,.,TGTGCCAGCAGCCAAGTCCGAAGTCCGGGGGATAATTCACCCCTCCACTTT,CASSQVRSPGDNSPLHF
TRBJ2-5,TRBV7-3,TRBD2,.,TGTGCCAGCAGCAGAACTAGCGGGAGTGAGACCCAGTACTTC,CASSRTSGSETQYF
TRBJ2-3,TRBV30,TRBD2,once,TGTGCCTGGATTCCGCTAGCGGGCACAGATACGCAGTATTTT,CAWIPLAGTDTQYF
TRBJ2-5,TRBV6-5,TRBD2,.,TGTGCCAGCAGTATATTAGCGGGAGTCGGAGAGACCCAGTACTTC,CASSILAGVGETQYF
TRBJ2-3,TRBV24-1,TRBD2,.,TGTGCCACGAGTAAGCGGGGGGGAACAGATACGCAGTATTTT,CATSKRGGTDTQYF
TRBJ1-5,TRBV30,.,few,TGTGCCTGGAGTGGACGGGACAATCAGCCCCAGCATTTT,CAWSGRDNQPQHF
TRBJ1-5,TRBV18,.,.,TGTGCCAGCTCACCGCAGGGAGGAAGCAATCAGCCCCAGCATTTT,CASSPQGGSNQPQHF
TRBJ2-7,TRBV30,TRBD2,.,TGTGCCTGGAGTTCCAAGCGGGAGCGCGGCGAGCAGTACTTC,CAWSSKRERGEQYF
TRBJ2-7,TRBV7-8,.,.,TGTGCCAGCAGCCTAGACAGGAACTACGAGCAGTACTTC,CASSLDRNYEQYF
TRBJ2-5,TRBV28,TRBD1,.,TGTGCCAGCAGTTTCGGACAGGGAGGAACGGAGACCCAGTACTTC,CASSFGQGGTETQYF
TRBJ2-5,TRBV15,TRBD1,.,TGTGCCACCAGTCCTTCGACAGGGCTCCAAGAGACCCAGTACTTC,CATSPSTGLQETQYF
TRBJ2-1,TRBV24-1,.,.,TGTGCCACCAGTGACCCAAAAGGGGCAGGCTCCTACAATGAGCAGTTCTTC,CATSDPKGAGSYNEQFF
TRBJ2-1,TRBV27,.,once,TGTGCCAGCAGACGGGACTCTTGGAATGAGCAGTTCTTC,CASRRDSWNEQFF
TRBJ2-1,TRBV10-2,.,.,TGCGCCAGCAGTGTCTGGGTGGACTTGGAGCAGTTCTTC,CASSVWVDLEQFF
TRBJ2-7,TRBV12-3/TRBV12-4,.,.,TGTGCCAGCAGTTTGGGAGTCTCCTACGAGCAGTACTTC,CASSLGVSYEQYF
TRBJ1-1,TRBV19,.,.,TGTGCCAGTTCTGACAGTTTGAACACTGAAGCTTTCTTT,CASSDSLNTEAFF
TRBJ2-1,TRBV5-4,.,once,TGTGCCAGCAGCTTGGGGGGGCGAGGCGGTGGATACAATGAGCAGTTCTTC,CASSLGGRGGGYNEQFF
TRBJ2-7,TRBV11-2,.,.,TGTGCCAGCAGCTACCCGGGGACATTGGGGTACGAGCAGTACTTC,CASSYPGTLGYEQYF
TRBJ2-5,TRBV11-3,.,.,TGTGCCAGCAGCTTAGTTGGTAGAAAAGAGACCCAGTACTTC,CASSLVGRKETQYF
TRBJ1-2,TRBV7-8,TRBD1,once,TGTGCCAGCAGCTTACAACAGGGGGCACGCTATGGCTACACCTTC,CASSLQQGARYGYTF
TRBJ1-1,TRBV9,.,.,TGTGCCAGCAGCCCCCCCGCGGGGGCTGAAGCTTTCTTT,CASSPPAGAEAFF
TRBJ2-2,TRBV3-1/TRBV3-2,.,.,TGTGCCAGCAGCCATACAAGGGGAGGGGAGCTGTTTTTT,CASSHTRGGELFF
TRBJ2-4,TRBV2,TRBD1,few,TGTGCCAGCAGTCCAGGGACAGGGGGCGTCAAAAACATTCAGTACTTC,CASSPGTGGVKNIQYF
TRBJ2-7,TRBV20-1,TRBD2,.,TGCAGTGCTAGTCTCGGGAGGGCCGGAGAGCAGTACTTC,CSASLGRAGEQYF
TRBJ1-2,TRBV3-1/TRBV3-2,TRBD1,.,TGTGCCAGCAGCCTACAGCAGACAGGGAGCTACACCTTC,CASSLQQTGSYTF
TRBJ1-1,TRBV4-2,TRBD1,.,TGTGCCAGCAGCCCCCGAGGAGCCAGGGGGCGCCCAACGGCTGAAGCTTTCTTT,CASSPRGARGRPTAEAFF
TRBJ2-5,TRBV13,TRBD1,.,TGTGCCAGCAGCCACACAGGGGTTGAAGAGACCCAGTACTTC,CASSHTGVEETQYF
TRBJ1-1,TRBV5-6,.,.,TGTGCCAGCAGCTTAACAGGCGGGGACACTGAAGCTTTCTTT,CASSLTGGDTEAFF
TRBJ1-5,TRBV6-6,.,.,TGTGCCAGCAGTTTTTTCTCGGGATGGGAAAGCCAGCCCCAGCATTTT,CASSFFSGWESQPQHF
TRBJ2-3,TRBV7-2,.,.,TGTGCCAGCAGCTTAGTGGCTGGCGGTGACACAGATACGCAGTATTTT,CASSLVAGGDTDTQYF
TRBJ2-7,TRBV19,TRBD1,.,TGTGCCAGTAGTCCCTCGCCGGGACAGGGCCTTCCCTACGAGCAGTACTTC,CASSPSPGQGLPYEQYF
TRBJ2-6,TRBV4-1,.,.,TGCGCCAGCAGCCCACAGGCGGCGAGCTCTGGGGCCAACGTCCTGACTTTC,CASSPQAASSGANVLTF
TRBJ2-7,TRBV27,.,.,TGTGCCAGCGGGCAGGGTTCGTCCTACGAGCAGTACTTC,CASGQGSSYEQYF
TRBJ1-5,TRBV6-2/TRBV6-3,.,.,TGTGCCAGCAGTTCCTCACAGGCCAGCAATCAGCCCCAGCATTTT,CASSSSQASNQPQHF
TRBJ1-1,TRBV5-1,TRBD1,.,TGCGCCAGCAGCTCCCAGGGGGGAGTGACCAGGACGGACACTGAAGCTTTCTTT,CASSSQGGVTRTDTEAFF
TRBJ2-1,TRBV11-1,TRBD2,.,TGTGCCAGCAGCCCGACTAGCGGGGGCTACAATGAGCAGTTCTTC,CASSPTSGGYNEQFF
TRBJ2-1,TRBV9,TRBD2,.,TGTGCCAGCAGTCTAGCGGGCGGGAGGGCCGGCGATGAGCAGTTCTTC,CASSLAGGRAGDEQFF
TRBJ2-7,TRBV4-1,TRBD2,.,TGCGCCAGCAGCCCCTCGACTAGCTATTCGTCAAGGGAGCAGTACTTC,CASSPSTSYSSREQYF
TRBJ2-5,TRBV30,.,once,TGTGCCTGGAGTCAGGTCTACAGAGACGAGACCCAGTACTTC,CAWSQVYRDETQYF
TRBJ2-2,TRBV5-4,.,once,TGTGCCAGCAGCACTACACGGGGGGCCACCGGGGAGCTGTTTTTT,CASSTTRGATGELFF
TRBJ2-6,TRBV7-9,TRBD2,once,TGTGCCAGCAGCTTAGGAGGGACTAGCGGGAGAAAAGGGGCCAACGTCCTGACTTTC,CASSLGGTSGRKGANVLTF
TRBJ2-7,TRBV6-6,.,once,TGTGCCAGCAGTTCCAACTACGAGCAGTACTTC,CASSSNYEQYF
TRBJ2-7,TRBV15,TRBD1,.,TGTGCCACCAGCCCAGACAGGGCGGCTGGCGAGCAGTACTTC,CATSPDRAAGEQYF
TRBJ2-1,TRBV12-3/TRBV12-4,.,.,TGTGCCAGCACGGCAGGGAGGACAAATGAGCAGTTCTTC,CASTAGRTNEQFF
TRBJ1-2,TRBV25-1,.,few,TGTGCCAGAAACAGGCATGGCTACACCTTC,CARNRHGYTF
TRBJ2-5,TRBV5-6,.,.,TGTGCCAGCAGCTCGACCGGCGGGGGCTTTCAAAAGACCCAGTACTTC,CASSSTGGGFQKTQYF
TRBJ2-5,TRBV9,TRBD2,.,TGTGCCAGCAGCCCGATAGCGGGGGATCAAGAGACCCAGTACTTC,CASSPIAGDQETQYF
TRBJ2-1,TRBV11-2,.,.,TGTGCCAGCAGCCCGTCCGGGGGAGCAATCTACAATGAGCAGTTCTTC,CASSPSGGAIYNEQFF
TRBJ2-1,TRBV3-1/TRBV3-2,TRBD1,.,TGTGCCAGCAGCCAAAAAGGGGGCACGGTCGGCGAGCAGTTCTTC,CASSQKGGTVGEQFF
TRBJ1-3,TRBV9,TRBD1,.,TGTGCCAGCAGCTCTACTAGTTTGCAGGGGGCTATGGACACCATATATTTT,CASSSTSLQGAMDTIYF
TRBJ1-5,TRBV19,.,.,TGTGCCAGTAGTACTATACAGAGTAATCAGCCCCAGCATTTT,CASSTIQSNQPQHF